The rows below give T cell receptor beta chains drawn from one sample of a study of blood T cell repertoires in COVID-19. The assay was immunoSEQ multiplex PCR, and TCRdb's table has in-frame clones only and misses some. The profile covers around 64,000 clones, with 79% appearing a single time and approximately 3.5% taken by the ten largest. Sequencing was done on a sample of peripheral blood. The receptors originated from a man aged 55 to 69 with acute or convalescent COVID-19. Each CDR3 is given with its conserved first and last residue. The order of the fields is V gene, J gene, clone size, D gene, CDR3 DNA, CDR3 protein. D genes are given only for firm matches. Only some rows state a clone size, as once, few, many or a class for expanded clones.

TRBV7-2	TRBJ1-4	once	NA	TGTGCCAGCAGCGACCCGGGAACAAATGAAAAACTGTTTTTT	CASSDPGTNEKLFF
TRBV24-1	TRBJ2-6	once	TRBD1	TGTGCCACCAGTGAAGGACAGGGGACTCCCGGGGCCAACGTCCTGACTTTC	CATSEGQGTPGANVLTF
TRBV7-8	TRBJ2-2	NA	NA	TGTGCCACCACTAGGTTGAACACCGGGGAGCTGTTTTTT	CATTRLNTGELFF
TRBV5-1	TRBJ2-1	NA	TRBD2	TGCGCCAGCAGCCCCGTAGCGGGAGAGGTCAATGAGCAGTTCTTC	CASSPVAGEVNEQFF
TRBV7-3	TRBJ2-1	NA	TRBD1	TGTGCCAGCAGCTTGAACGCCGGGACAGGGGGTTGGGATGAGCAGTTCTTC	CASSLNAGTGGWDEQFF
TRBV24-1	TRBJ2-1	NA	TRBD2	TGTGCCACCAGTGATTTGGGGAGCGGGGGCCGCAATGAGCAGTTCTTC	CATSDLGSGGRNEQFF
TRBV25-1	TRBJ1-3	few	NA	TGTGCCAGCAGTGAATATCCCGGAGGCTCTGGAAACACCATATATTTT	CASSEYPGGSGNTIYF
TRBV28	TRBJ2-1	few	TRBD2	TGTGCCAGCAGTTTAGGTGAGGGACTACCCAACAATGAGCAGTTCTTC	CASSLGEGLPNNEQFF
TRBV2	TRBJ2-1	NA	TRBD2	TGTGCCAGCAGTGAGGGGGAGGGTCAGTTCTTC	CASSEGEGQFF
TRBV7-3	TRBJ2-2	few	NA	TGTGCCAGCAGCAAAACAGGCACCGGGGAGCTGTTTTTT	CASSKTGTGELFF
TRBV5-4	TRBJ2-2	NA	TRBD2	TGTGCCAGCAGCTCGGGACTAGCGGGAGGTCCTAGCGGGGAGCTGTTTTTT	CASSSGLAGGPSGELFF
TRBV19	TRBJ2-1	NA	NA	TGTGCCAGTAGTATTCGATCCTTCAGGGGCCTAGACAATGAGCAGTTCTTC	CASSIRSFRGLDNEQFF
TRBV5-4	TRBJ2-1	NA	TRBD1	TGTGCCAGCAGCCCCAGACAGGGCTCCTACAATGAGCAGTTCTTC	CASSPRQGSYNEQFF
TRBV24-1	TRBJ1-1	NA	NA	TGTGCCACCAGTGCCCTGAGCGGTGAAGCTTTCTTT	CATSALSGEAFF